This T cell receptor (beta chain) was recovered during a study of cytomegalovirus exposure and HLA in healthy donors. This CDR3 region has 17 residues. V lost 0 bases to trimming and J lost 4 bases; unmatched junction nucleotides: 10. From germline, CDR1 is SGDLS and CDR2 YYNGEE. The donors belonged to the roughly 110-subject validation cohort, separate from the roughly 700-subject first cohort. About this clone itself: Its antigen remains unknown.

Sequenced by immunoSEQ multiplex PCR; TCRdb stores in-frame clones only, minus some. The sample carries 120,000 to 150,000 clones, approximately 88% recorded once. Study-level points and caveats: The study found most TCR sequences rare, yet found some public TCRs in many donors. Cytomegalovirus association was assigned to more than 150 TCR beta chains.

Sequencing was performed on PBMCs. This receptor was taken from a man aged 18 to 35 in good health and CMV-seropositive. The genes are TRBV9 and TRBJ2-3, with 8 bases fitting TRBD2. This CDR3 reads CASSVAHGGAGADTQYF. The CDR3 DNA sequence: TGTGCCAGCAGCGTAGCTCATGGTGGAGCGGGGGCAGATACGCAGTATTTT.